This entry lists 18 T cell receptor beta chains sequenced from one sample in a study of T cells after yellow fever vaccination. MiXCR, run by TCRdb on the 5' RACE reads, gives a single entry per CDR3 protein. The sample lists some 600,000 distinct CDR3 sequences; roughly 12% were seen once. The sample was PBMCs, taken on the day of the yellow fever booster vaccination. These receptors were obtained from a man aged 25-45 years who received the YFV17D yellow fever vaccine.

V gene TRBV12-3 or TRBV12-4 combines with J gene TRBJ2-1; TRBD1 agrees at 11 bases. J gave up 10 bases and V 6 bases, and 8 bases lay outside the gene matches. The CDR3 runs to 14 residues. CDR3 sequence reads: CASSQGQGEGEQFF. In DNA form, the CDR3 reads TGTGCCAGCAGCCAGGGACAGGGGGAAGGGGAGCAGTTCTTC.

The chain combines TRBV10-3 with TRBJ2-5, with D perhaps TRBD2 (6 bases). Germline CDR1 ENHRY, CDR2 SYGVKD. V was clipped by 9 bases and J by 2 bases, with 7 bases between them. The CDR3 sequence is 11 residues long. The CDR3 DNA reads as TGTGCCATGGGGGGTCAAGAGACCCAGTACTTC. Its protein product is CAMGGQETQYF.

The CDR3 nucleotides read TGCGCCAGCAGCTTGAACAGGGGGGACGAGCAGTACTTC. Translation gives CASSLNRGDEQYF. V gene TRBV5-1 combines with J gene TRBJ2-7; 8 bases align to TRBD1. V lost 1 base, J lost 5 bases, and 2 bases stayed unmatched. Germline loops: CDR1 SGHRS, CDR2 YFSETQ. This CDR3 spans 13 amino acids.

This clonotype was recorded a few times. The V and J genes are TRBV7-8 and TRBJ2-3, with TRBD2 matching 9 bases. The V segment lost 5 bases and the J segment 0 bases; nucleotides outside the gene matches: 6. Germline V gene data show CDR1 as SGHVS and CDR2 as FQNEAQ. The CDR3 totals 16 residues. This CDR3 reads CASSGFAGGSTDTQYF. Here the CDR3 DNA reads TGTGCCAGCAGCGGATTCGCGGGAGGGAGCACAGATACGCAGTATTTT.

V gene TRBV19 combines with J gene TRBJ1-5, with a tentative D call TRBD1 (5 bases). Between the trimmed V and J ends, which lost 1 base and 0 bases, there was a span of 7 bases. This CDR3 has 15 amino acids. The germline CDR1 and CDR2 sequences are LNHDA and SQIVND (reference sequence). The CDR3 reads CASSIGGYSNQPQHF. Written as DNA, the CDR3 is TGTGCCAGTAGTATAGGGGGGTATAGCAATCAGCCCCAGCATTTT.

J is TRBJ2-5 and V is TRBV5-1; no reliable D call. From germline, CDR1 is SGHRS and CDR2 YFSETQ. This CDR3 is built from 14 residues. The ends were cut back, 4 bases at V and 4 bases at J, with 14 bases in the middle. The CDR3 DNA is TGCGCCAGCAGCGGGGATCAATACGGAGAGACCCAGTACTTC. The encoded protein is CASSGDQYGETQYF.

This clonotype showed up many times. CDR3 nucleotides: TGTGCCAGCAGCTTCTCCGGGACCCCGAACACCGGGGAGCTGTTTTTT. Translating gives CASSFSGTPNTGELFF. The V call is TRBV5-5, the J call TRBJ2-2, with D perhaps given as TRBD1 or TRBD2 (5 bases each). Per the germline V gene, CDR1 is SGHKS and CDR2 is YYEKEE (reference sequence). The CDR3 totals 16 residues. The germline V and J ends were trimmed by 2 bases and 0 bases, with 11 bases remaining between them.

The CDR3 protein is CASSAETGGLGEAFF. The CDR3, as DNA: TGCGCCAGCAGCGCCGAGACAGGGGGGTTAGGTGAAGCTTTCTTT. The chain combines TRBV5-1 with TRBJ1-1, with 9 bases matching TRBD1. The length of the CDR3 is 15 residues. V lost 4 bases to trimming and J lost 7 bases; unmatched junction nucleotides: 11. Per germline, CDR1 SGHRS and CDR2 YFSETQ.

The genes are TRBV7-2 and TRBJ2-3, with D tentatively TRBD2 (5 bases). V lost 0 bases to trimming and J lost 8 bases, with 12 bases between them. Germline V CDR1 and CDR2: SGHTA, FQGNSA. The CDR3 is 14 residues long. The CDR3 region has the DNA TGTGCCAGCAGCTTAGCCAGCCTAGCTGGTACGCAGTATTTT. Translated, it gives CASSLASLAGTQYF. The entire variable domain, with the rest obtained from reference TRBV7-2 and TRBJ2-3, is as follows: GAGVSQSPSNKVTEKGKDVELRCDPISGHTALYWYRQSLGQGLEFLIYFQGNSAPDKSGLPSDRFSAERTGGSVSTLTIQRTQQEDSAVYLCASSLASLAGTQYFGPGTRLTVL.

This chain connects TRBV27 to TRBJ1-1; tentative D call: TRBD1 (5 bases). Germline CDR1 MNHEY, CDR2 SMNVEV (reference sequence). The CDR3 length is 12 residues. The CDR3 DNA sequence: TGTGCTCCGAGGGAGGGGAATTCTGAAGCTTTCTTT. Translating it yields CAPREGNSEAFF.

This clonotype has a handful of counts. The rearrangement uses TRBV18 and TRBJ2-1; D may be TRBD1 or TRBD2 (7 bases each). Per germline, CDR1 KGHSH and CDR2 LQKENI. Trimming took 2 bases from V and 3 from J, leaving 23 bases between them. CDR3 length: 19 residues. The CDR3 loop reads CASSPGRGRLAPDYNEQFF. DNA of the CDR3: TGTGCCAGCTCACCAGGGAGGGGGCGGCTAGCGCCTGACTACAATGAGCAGTTCTTC.

This clonotype was detected only a few times. V and J are TRBV4-2 and TRBJ2-2; D call uncertain. This CDR3 has 14 amino acids. Per the germline V gene, CDR1 is LGHNA and CDR2 is YNFKEQ. Trimming stripped 0 bases from V and 4 bases from J, with 6 bases between. CDR3 nucleotides: TGTGCCAGCAGCCAAGATCAGAGCACCGGGGAGCTGTTTTTT. Residues: CASSQDQSTGELFF.

This clonotype was seen only a few times. The rearrangement uses TRBV15 and TRBJ2-7; 8 bases map to TRBD2. Trimming took 0 bases from V and 2 from J; bases not matched to a gene: 3. From germline, CDR1 is LNHNV and CDR2 YYDKDF (reference sequence). This CDR3 contains 15 residues. CDR3 DNA: TGTGCCACCAGCAGAGAACTAGCGGCAGCCTACGAGCAGTACTTC. Amino acids: CATSRELAAAYEQYF.

The chain recombines TRBV6-5 with TRBJ1-5; D is uncertain. Per the germline V gene, CDR1 is MNHEY and CDR2 is SVGAGI. Trimming stripped 7 bases from V and 2 bases from J, with 12 bases between. This CDR3 region has 14 residues. The CDR3 spells CASINQEGNQPQHF. The CDR3 nucleotides read TGTGCCAGCATTAACCAAGAAGGCAATCAGCCCCAGCATTTT.

This chain joins TRBV7-2 and TRBJ2-6; unclear D gene. The germline V gene encodes CDR1 SGHTA and CDR2 FQGNSA. This CDR3 is built from 15 residues. Between the trimmed V and J ends, which lost 7 bases and 0 bases, there was a span of 10 bases. CDR3 sequence reads: CASTSGPSGANVLTF. The CDR3 DNA reads TGTGCCAGCACCTCGGGTCCCTCTGGGGCCAACGTCCTGACTTTC.

This clonotype was seen repeatedly, ten times or more. The J gene is TRBJ1-4, the V gene TRBV5-1; a possible D gene is TRBD1 (5 bases). CDR1 is SGHRS and CDR2 is YFSETQ in the germline V gene. This CDR3 comprises 15 residues. V gave up 0 bases and J gave up 0 bases, with 6 bases separating them. The CDR3 bases are TGCGCCAGCAGCTTGGAAGGGGCAACTAATGAAAAACTGTTTTTT. Translated, it gives CASSLEGATNEKLFF.

This chain uses TRBV5-1 with TRBJ2-3; no clear D gene. The CDR3 sequence is 12 residues long. From germline, CDR1 is SGHRS and CDR2 YFSETQ. The ends were cut back, 7 bases at V and 6 bases at J, with 12 bases in the middle. As DNA, the CDR3 is TGCGCCAGCGCGCCGGAAGGGGATACGCAGTATTTT. It codes for CASAPEGDTQYF.

This clonotype turned up a few times. The chain recombines TRBV6-1 with TRBJ2-7; TRBD2 might be the D (5 bases). CDR1 and CDR2 (germline): MNHNS, SASEGT. Trimming left V 7 bases short and J 3 bases short, with 16 bases between. The CDR3 consists of 14 residues. Written as DNA, the CDR3 is TGTGCCAGCACTCAGGACTCCTCTTTCTACGAGCAGTACTTC. Its translation: CASTQDSSFYEQYF.